This T cell receptor (beta chain) appears in the sequencing data of a study of T cell responses to AZD1222 COVID-19 vaccine. Notes on the study in general: Two doses of AZD1222 preceded a rise in Spike-specific TCR breadth and depth.

A note on this clone: What it recognizes is unknown.

Measured with immunoSEQ multiplex PCR; TCRdb has only the in-frame clones, and not every one. The sample contains roughly 100,000 clones, approximately 92% of which appear only once. This CDR3 has 14 residues. Trimming at V came to 7 bases and at J to 3 bases, leaving 9 bases not matched to a gene. Per germline, CDR1 MNHEY and CDR2 SVGAGI. The chain carries TRBV6-5 and TRBJ2-7; 7 bases are a match to TRBD1. The clonotype was recovered from an adult who received the AZD1222 COVID-19 vaccine. Sequencing was performed on peripheral blood, taken 28 days after the second AZD1222 dose. The CDR3 region is CASNVRDRLYEQYF. The CDR3 nucleotides are TGTGCCAGCAACGTCCGGGACAGACTCTACGAGCAGTACTTC.